Listed here is a single TCR beta chain. Its antigen is as yet unknown. The data derive from a study of metastatic and nonmetastatic thyroid tumors. As for the study in general: The study looked at repertoires side by side in blood and in tumor or nodule tissue from malignant and benign thyroid patients. Whole-study results and caveats: When malignant thyroid tumors were compared with benign nodules, TCR beta diversity was reportedly significantly higher in the malignant tumors. This held in both blood and tumor samples.

As processed by the authors: For papillary thyroid cancer, a distant-metastasis classifier was constructed from CDR3 differences observed across clinicopathological groups. TCRdb re-called clones from the PCR reads using MiXCR. TCRdb assigned the V and J calls; the authors' analysis was not used. The sample lists around 50,000 clones; 22% were seen once. Patients underwent thyroid surgery, and none had received any treatment before it. The CDR3 length is 14 residues. Per the germline V gene, CDR1 is GTSNPN and CDR2 is SVGIG (reference sequence). The V gene end was trimmed by 5 bases and the J gene end by 6 bases; junction bases not matched to a gene: 7.

The chain is built from TRBV30 and TRBJ1-2; 12 bases are shared with TRBD1. The clonotype comes from a male donor with papillary thyroid cancer or a benign thyroid nodule (not recorded which). Some clones in this sample may be carry-over from other donors' samples. Sequencing was carried out using blood. The CDR3 protein is CAWWGTGGSDGYTF. CDR3 sequence (DNA): TGTGCCTGGTGGGGGACAGGGGGCTCGGATGGCTACACCTTC.